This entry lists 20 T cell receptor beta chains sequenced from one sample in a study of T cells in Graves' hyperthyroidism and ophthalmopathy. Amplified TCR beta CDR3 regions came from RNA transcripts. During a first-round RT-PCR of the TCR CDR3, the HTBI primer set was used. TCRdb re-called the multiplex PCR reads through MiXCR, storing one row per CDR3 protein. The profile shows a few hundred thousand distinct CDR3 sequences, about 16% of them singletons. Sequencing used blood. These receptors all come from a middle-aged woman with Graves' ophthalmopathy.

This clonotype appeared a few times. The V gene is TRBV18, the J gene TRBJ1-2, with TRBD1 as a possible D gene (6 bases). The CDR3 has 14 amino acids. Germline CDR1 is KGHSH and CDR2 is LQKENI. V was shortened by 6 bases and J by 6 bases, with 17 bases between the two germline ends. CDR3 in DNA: TGTGCCAGCTCGCCTGGACAGAGCACAGATGGCTACACCTTC. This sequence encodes CASSPGQSTDGYTF.

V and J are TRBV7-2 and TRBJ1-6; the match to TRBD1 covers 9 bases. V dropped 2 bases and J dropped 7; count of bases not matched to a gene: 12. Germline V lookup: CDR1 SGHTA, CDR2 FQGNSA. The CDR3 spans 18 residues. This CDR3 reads CASSLHTGGLIYNSPLHF. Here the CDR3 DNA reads TGTGCCAGCAGCTTACATACAGGGGGCTTAATTTACAATTCACCCCTCCACTTT. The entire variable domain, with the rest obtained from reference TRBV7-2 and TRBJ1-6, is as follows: GAGVSQSPSNKVTEKGKDVELRCDPISGHTALYWYRQSLGQGLEFLIYFQGNSAPDKSGLPSDRFSAERTGGSVSTLTIQRTQQEDSAVYLCASSLHTGGLIYNSPLHFGNGTRLTVT.

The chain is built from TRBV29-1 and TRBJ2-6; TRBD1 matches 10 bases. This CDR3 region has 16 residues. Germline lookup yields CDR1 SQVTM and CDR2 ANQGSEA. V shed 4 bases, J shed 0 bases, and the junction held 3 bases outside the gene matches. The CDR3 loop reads CSVGQGAPSGANVLTF. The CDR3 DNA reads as TGCAGCGTTGGACAGGGGGCACCCTCTGGGGCCAACGTCCTGACTTTC.

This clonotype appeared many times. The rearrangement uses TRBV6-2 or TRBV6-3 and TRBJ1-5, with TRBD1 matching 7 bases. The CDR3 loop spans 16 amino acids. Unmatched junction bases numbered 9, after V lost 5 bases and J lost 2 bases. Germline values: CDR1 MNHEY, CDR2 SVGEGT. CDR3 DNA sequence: TGTGCCAGCAGTGCTACAGGGGATGCGGGCAATCAGCCCCAGCATTTT. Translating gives CASSATGDAGNQPQHF.

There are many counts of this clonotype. Here the CDR3 reads CASGSGGAPTQYF. In DNA, the CDR3 is TGTGCCTCCGGTAGCGGGGGAGCACCTACGCAGTATTTT. The chain joins TRBV11-2 to TRBJ2-3; 9 bases line up with TRBD2. Germline CDR1 reads SGHAT; CDR2 reads FQNNGV. The CDR3 has 13 residues. Unmatched junction bases numbered 11, after V lost 11 bases and J lost 8 bases.

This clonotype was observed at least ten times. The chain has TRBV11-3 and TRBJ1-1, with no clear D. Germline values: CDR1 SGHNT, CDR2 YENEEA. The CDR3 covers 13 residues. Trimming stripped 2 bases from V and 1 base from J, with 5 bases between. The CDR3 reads CASSLSRNTEAFF. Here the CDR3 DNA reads TGTGCCAGCAGCTTAAGCCGGAACACTGAAGCTTTCTTT.

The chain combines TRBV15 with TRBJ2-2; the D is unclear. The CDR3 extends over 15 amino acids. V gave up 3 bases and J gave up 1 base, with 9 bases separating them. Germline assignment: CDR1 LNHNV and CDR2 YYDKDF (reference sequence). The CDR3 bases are TGTGCCACCAGCAGGCGTATAGAGAACACCGGGGAGCTGTTTTTT. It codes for CATSRRIENTGELFF. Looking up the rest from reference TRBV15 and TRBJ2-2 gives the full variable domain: DAMVIQNPRYQVTQFGKPVTLSCSQTLNHNVMYWYQQKSSQAPKLLFHYYDKDFNNEADTPDNFQSRRPNTSFCFLDIRSPGLGDTAMYLCATSRRIENTGELFFGEGSRLTVL.

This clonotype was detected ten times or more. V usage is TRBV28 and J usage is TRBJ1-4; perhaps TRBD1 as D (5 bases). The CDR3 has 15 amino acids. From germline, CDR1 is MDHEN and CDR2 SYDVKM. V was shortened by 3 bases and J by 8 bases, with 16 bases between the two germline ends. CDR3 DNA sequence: TGTGCCAGCAGTTTGGCTGGGCAGGGCGGCGAAAAACTGTTTTTT. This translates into CASSLAGQGGEKLFF.

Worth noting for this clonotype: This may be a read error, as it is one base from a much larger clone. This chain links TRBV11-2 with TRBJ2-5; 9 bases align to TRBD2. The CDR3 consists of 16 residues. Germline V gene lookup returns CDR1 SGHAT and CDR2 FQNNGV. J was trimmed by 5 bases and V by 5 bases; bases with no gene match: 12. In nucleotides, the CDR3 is TGTGCCAGCAGCCCTCATGGGGCGGGAGGGTCGGAGACCCAGTACTTC. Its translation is CASSPHGAGGSETQYF.

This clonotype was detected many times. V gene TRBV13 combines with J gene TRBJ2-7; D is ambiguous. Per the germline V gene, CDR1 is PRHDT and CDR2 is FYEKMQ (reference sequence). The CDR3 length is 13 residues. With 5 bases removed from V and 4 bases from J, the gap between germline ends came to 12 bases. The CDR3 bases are TGTGCCAGCAGCCCCGGCCCTGGGTACGAGCAGTACTTC. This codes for CASSPGPGYEQYF.

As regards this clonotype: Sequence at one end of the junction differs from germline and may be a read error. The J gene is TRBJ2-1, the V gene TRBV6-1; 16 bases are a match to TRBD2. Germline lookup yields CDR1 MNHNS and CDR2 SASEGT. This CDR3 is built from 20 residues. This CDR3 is CAGSLNPPGLAGGAYNEQFF. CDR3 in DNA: TGTGCCGGCAGTCTCAACCCGCCGGGACTAGCGGGGGGGGCCTACAATGAGCAGTTCTTC.

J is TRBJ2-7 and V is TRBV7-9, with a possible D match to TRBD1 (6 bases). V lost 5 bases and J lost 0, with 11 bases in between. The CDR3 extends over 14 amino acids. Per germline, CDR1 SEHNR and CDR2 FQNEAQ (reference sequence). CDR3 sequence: CASSESGHSYEQYF. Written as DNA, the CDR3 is TGTGCCAGCAGCGAATCGGGACACTCCTACGAGCAGTACTTC.

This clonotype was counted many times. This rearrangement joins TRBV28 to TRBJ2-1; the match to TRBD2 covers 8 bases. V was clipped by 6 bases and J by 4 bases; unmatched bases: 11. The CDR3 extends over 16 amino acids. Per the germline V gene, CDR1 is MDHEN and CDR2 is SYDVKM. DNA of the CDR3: TGTGCCAGCAGCAAGAGCGGGAGTAGAGCTTACAATGAGCAGTTCTTC. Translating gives CASSKSGSRAYNEQFF.

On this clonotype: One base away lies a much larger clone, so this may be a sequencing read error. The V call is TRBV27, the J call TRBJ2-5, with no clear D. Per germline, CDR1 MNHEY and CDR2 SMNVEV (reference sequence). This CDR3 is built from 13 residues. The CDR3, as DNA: TGTACCAGCAAAGCGTTCCCGTTGGAGACCCAGTACTTC. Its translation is CTSKAFPLETQYF.

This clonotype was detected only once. The CDR3 DNA reads TGTGCCAGCCGAGGGCGGGAGTCTCTCTACGAGCAGTACTTC. Protein product: CASRGRESLYEQYF. The chain recombines TRBV28 with TRBJ2-7; 7 nucleotides match TRBD2. V was pared by 8 bases and J by 3 bases, with 10 bases of the junction left unmatched. Germline-derived CDR1 and CDR2 are MDHEN and SYDVKM. There are 14 residues in the CDR3.

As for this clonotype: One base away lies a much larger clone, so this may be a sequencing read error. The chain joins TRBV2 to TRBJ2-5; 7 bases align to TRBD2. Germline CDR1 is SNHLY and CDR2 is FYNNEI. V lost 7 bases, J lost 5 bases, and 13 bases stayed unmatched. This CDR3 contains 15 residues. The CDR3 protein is CASNPLRGTSETQYF. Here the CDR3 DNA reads TGTGCCAGCAACCCTTTGCGGGGGACCTCGGAGACCCAGTACTTC.

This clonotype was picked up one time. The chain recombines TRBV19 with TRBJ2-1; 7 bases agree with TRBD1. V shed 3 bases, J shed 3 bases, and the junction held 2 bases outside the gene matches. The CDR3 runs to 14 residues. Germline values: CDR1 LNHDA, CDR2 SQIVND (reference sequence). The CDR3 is CASSMTGNYNEQFF. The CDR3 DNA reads TGTGCCAGTAGTATGACAGGGAACTACAATGAGCAGTTCTTC.

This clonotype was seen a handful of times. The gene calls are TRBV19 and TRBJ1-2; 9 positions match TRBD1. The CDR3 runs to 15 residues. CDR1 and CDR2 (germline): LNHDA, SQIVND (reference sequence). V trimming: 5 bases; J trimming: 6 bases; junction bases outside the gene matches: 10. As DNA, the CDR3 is TGTGCCAGTAGTCCGCCCGGGACAGGGATGAATGGCTACACCTTC. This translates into CASSPPGTGMNGYTF.

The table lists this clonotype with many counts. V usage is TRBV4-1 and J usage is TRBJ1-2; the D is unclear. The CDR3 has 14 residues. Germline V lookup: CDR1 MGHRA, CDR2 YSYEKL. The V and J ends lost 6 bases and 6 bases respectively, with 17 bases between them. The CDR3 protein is CASSRSLPQDGYTF. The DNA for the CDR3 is TGCGCCAGCAGTCGAAGTCTCCCGCAGGATGGCTACACCTTC.

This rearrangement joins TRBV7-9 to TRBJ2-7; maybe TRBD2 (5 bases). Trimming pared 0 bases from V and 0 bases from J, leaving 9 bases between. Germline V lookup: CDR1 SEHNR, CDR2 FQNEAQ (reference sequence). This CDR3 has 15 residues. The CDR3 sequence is CASSLARGSSYEQYF. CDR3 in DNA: TGTGCCAGCAGCTTAGCACGGGGTAGCTCCTACGAGCAGTACTTC. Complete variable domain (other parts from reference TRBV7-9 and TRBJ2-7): DTGVSQNPRHKITKRGQNVTFRCDPISEHNRLYWYRQTLGQGPEFLTYFQNEAQLEKSRLLSDRFSAERPKGSFSTLEIQRTEQGDSAMYLCASSLARGSSYEQYFGPGTRLTVT.